This T cell receptor beta chain derives from a study of blood T cells in healthy people across ages. The germline CDR1 and CDR2 sequences are LGHDT and YNNKEL (reference sequence). V trimming: 1 base; J trimming: 3 bases; junction bases outside the gene matches: 6. This CDR3 has 16 residues. Primed by a sample-barcoded 5' primer and a J-beta primer mix, a second PCR proceeded for about 6 to 12 cycles. TCRdb analysed the 5' RACE reads with MiXCR anew, one entry per CDR3 protein. The sample has fewer than 800,000 distinct CDR3 sequences, about 25% seen once. Findings and limits, study-wide: Getting older went along with TCR beta diversity per million T cells dropping roughly linearly.

As concerns this clonotype: Antigen: not known.

Another study also made use of these data, one on T cells of mothers and their children.

Sequenced input: blood. The chain employs TRBV3-1 and TRBJ2-3; TRBD1 agrees at 8 bases. The sequence derives from a boy aged 10-17 years in good health. The CDR3 DNA reads as TGTGCCAGCAGCCAAGGGACAGGGTTTAGTACAGATACGCAGTATTTT. This codes for CASSQGTGFSTDTQYF.